A selection of T cell receptor beta chains follows, all from one sample in a study of T cells in Graves' hyperthyroidism and ophthalmopathy. TCRdb redid the calling of the multiplex PCR reads with MiXCR, one entry per CDR3 protein. Here the sample spans hundreds of thousands of distinct CDR3 sequences, about 20% being singletons. The sample was blood. The receptors come from a middle-aged man with Graves' ophthalmopathy. Both conserved end residues are part of each CDR3. The order of the fields is J gene, V gene, CDR3 protein.

>TRBJ2-7|TRBV14
CASSQRQHEQYF
>TRBJ1-4|TRBV5-6
CASSLEPTNEKLFF
>TRBJ1-2|TRBV9
CASSAFGTGGCGYTF
>TRBJ2-5|TRBV7-8
CASSLVLGGEKETQYF
>TRBJ1-5|TRBV11-2
CASSLVGAVREPQHF
>TRBJ2-2|TRBV11-2
CASSLWGQNTGELFF
>TRBJ1-3|TRBV5-1
CASSLGQAGGNTIYF
>TRBJ1-1|TRBV5-4
CASSSGGVMNTEAFF
>TRBJ2-3|TRBV12-3/TRBV12-4
CASSSTLLVAGGADTQYF
>TRBJ2-7|TRBV28
CASSPGLAGPSGHEQYF
>TRBJ2-7|TRBV2
CASSVRVGGYEQYF
>TRBJ2-1|TRBV7-2
CASSLGQVSNEQFF
>TRBJ2-2|TRBV7-6
CASRADRVAGELFF
>TRBJ2-5|TRBV3-1
CASSSSRAYQETQYF
>TRBJ2-1|TRBV6-2/TRBV6-3
CASRRTEPYNERFF
>TRBJ1-5|TRBV2
CASSGTGLSNQPQHF
>TRBJ2-7|TRBV7-2
CVSSSGQLGQGAREQYF
>TRBJ2-1|TRBV18
CASSPRQGGPEQFF
>TRBJ2-6|TRBV9
CASSTSDRGTAGANVLTF
>TRBJ2-3|TRBV3-1
CASSQPHGGRTDTQYF
>TRBJ2-1|TRBV20-1
CSASIYPIALAGGFHEQFF
>TRBJ1-6|TRBV15
CATSRETGGLSPLHF
>TRBJ2-3|TRBV6-1
CATDPSGDTQYF
>TRBJ2-3|TRBV18
CASSPASEGDTQYF
>TRBJ2-7|TRBV30
CSMVGGTPYEQYF
>TRBJ2-7|TRBV6-1
CASSQIYHSYEQYF
>TRBJ2-2|TRBV28
CASSLRGGSNTGELFF
>TRBJ1-1|TRBV30
CAWSVWGETEAFF
>TRBJ2-2|TRBV5-1
CASSSGLLDTGELFF
>TRBJ2-2|TRBV12-5
CASGPSGGGDTGELFF
>TRBJ2-5|TRBV10-3
CAISVTGGQETQYF
>TRBJ2-3|TRBV7-9
CASSLSGGVRTDTQYF
>TRBJ2-7|TRBV10-3
CAISVQRGGNEQYF
>TRBJ1-2|TRBV3-1
CASSQEINSFYGYTF
>TRBJ1-5|TRBV7-3
CASARQWDQPQHF
>TRBJ2-1|TRBV7-6
CASSLPRGASGALSSYNEQFF
>TRBJ1-2|TRBV30
CAWALGLNYGYTF
>TRBJ1-1|TRBV11-2
CASSLAGGLNTEAFF
>TRBJ2-7|TRBV20-1
CSARGTAAYYEQYF
>TRBJ2-7|TRBV18
CASSLSGTDSYEQYF
>TRBJ2-3|TRBV2
CASSGTSGASLNTQYF
>TRBJ2-7|TRBV27
CASSRADSHEQYF
>TRBJ2-3|TRBV2
CASSPSLSTDTQYF
>TRBJ1-4|TRBV28
CASSEGAEDEKLFF
>TRBJ2-7|TRBV2
CASSPPSGGTVRYEQYF
>TRBJ1-4|TRBV7-2
CASSYGWGRPYEKLFF
>TRBJ2-3|TRBV24-1
CATSDLYPRDGSDTQYF
>TRBJ2-5|TRBV6-5
CASSYSFDSGGLQETQYF
>TRBJ2-7|TRBV19
CASSMGGRGASSEQYF
>TRBJ1-2|TRBV28
CASSFWDRVRYGYTF
>TRBJ2-2|TRBV20-1
CSATYQAGELFF
>TRBJ1-2|TRBV4-3
CASSQDPIRTGTYGYTF